This is a list of T cell receptor beta chains from one sample in a study of Graves' ophthalmopathy and Graves' hyperthyroidism. TCRdb re-derived calls from the multiplex PCR reads in MiXCR, one entry per CDR3 protein. The sample has under 350,000 distinct CDR3 sequences, 15% to 20% seen once. The sequenced material came from peripheral blood. These receptors originate from an adult man with Graves' ophthalmopathy. Both conserved end residues are part of each CDR3. The D gene is left open where the match is weak. Expanded clones get a size class; other rows say once, few or many, or leave the size out.

d_call | j_call | cdr3_length | clone_size | v_call | cdr3_aa | cdr3_nt
. | TRBJ2-7 | 16 | many | TRBV24-1 | CATSDTVGVNSYEQYF | TGTGCCACCAGTGATACTGTCGGGGTCAACTCCTACGAGCAGTACTTC
TRBD1 | TRBJ2-7 | 19 | many | TRBV29-1 | CSVLGQRNNRDRSSYEQYF | TGCAGCGTTTTAGGGCAGCGCAATAACCGGGACAGAAGCTCCTACGAGCAGTACTTC
. | TRBJ1-5 | 15 | many | TRBV11-2 | CASSPSGGSNQPQHF | TGTGCCAGCAGCCCCTCTGGGGGGAGCAATCAGCCCCAGCATTTT
TRBD1 | TRBJ1-5 | 13 | many | TRBV6-1 | CASREGQHQPQHF | TGTGCCAGCAGGGAGGGACAGCATCAGCCCCAGCATTTT
TRBD1 | TRBJ2-4 | 16 | many | TRBV20-1 | CSASRGTDIAKNIQYF | TGCAGTGCTAGTCGAGGGACAGACATAGCCAAAAACATTCAGTACTTC
. | TRBJ2-5 | 13 | . | TRBV30 | CAWSKTRKGTQYF | TGTGCCTGGAGTAAGACCAGGAAAGGGACCCAGTATTTC
TRBD1 | TRBJ1-1 | 16 | . | TRBV12-3/TRBV12-4 | CASSSGQDGPNTEAFF | TGTGCCAGCAGTTCCGGACAGGACGGTCCAAACACTGAAGCTTTCTTT
. | TRBJ2-2 | 15 | many | TRBV6-1 | CASSRDGSNTGELFF | TGTGCCAGCAGCCGCGACGGTTCGAACACCGGGGAGCTGTTTTTT
. | TRBJ1-6 | 17 | many | TRBV28 | CASTQGPGEGYNSPLHF | TGTGCCAGCACCCAGGGGCCCGGGGAGGGTTATAATTCACCCCTCCACTTT
. | TRBJ2-5 | 16 | many | TRBV9 | CASSVGGGSGQETQYF | TGTGCCAGCAGCGTAGGTGGGGGGTCGGGCCAAGAGACCCAGTACTTC
. | TRBJ1-2 | 18 | many | TRBV6-2/TRBV6-3 | CASSYSRSGSLANYGYTF | TGTGCCAGCAGTTACTCGAGATCCGGTTCCTTAGCTAACTATGGCTACACCTTC
. | TRBJ1-1 | 17 | many | TRBV12-3/TRBV12-4 | CASSFNRGGVGGTGAFF | TGTGCCAGCAGTTTTAACCGCGGAGGAGTTGGTGGCACTGGAGCTTTCTTT
. | TRBJ1-2 | 12 | . | TRBV12-3/TRBV12-4 | CASTIQGYGYTF | TGTGCCAGCACTATACAGGGTTACGGCTACACCTTC
. | TRBJ2-5 | 15 | few | TRBV15 | CATSRDRARQETQYF | TGTGCCACCAGCAGAGATAGGGCCAGGCAAGAGACCCAGTACTTC
. | TRBJ1-1 | 12 | many | TRBV4-1 | CASSGRGDEAFF | TGCGCCAGCAGTGGCAGGGGTGATGAAGCTTTCTTT
TRBD2 | TRBJ2-7 | 16 | many | TRBV11-2 | CASSSQTAGGPYEQYF | TGTGCCAGCAGCTCCCAGACAGCGGGGGGCCCCTACGAGCAGTACTTC
TRBD1 | TRBJ1-2 | 13 | many | TRBV28 | CASSPLWDRSYTF | TGTGCCAGCAGTCCTCTGTGGGACAGAAGCTACACCTTC
TRBD1 | TRBJ1-2 | 16 | . | TRBV11-1 | CASSFGQGRTGYGYTF | TGTGCCAGCAGCTTCGGACAGGGGCGAACTGGCTATGGCTACACCTTC
TRBD1 | TRBJ2-2 | 20 | many | TRBV6-6 | CASSYKTGEYRIANTGELFF | TGTGCCAGCAGTTATAAGACAGGGGAGTACCGAATTGCGAACACCGGGGAGCTGTTTTTT
TRBD1 | TRBJ1-2 | 13 | many | TRBV29-1 | CSVDYKDREGYTF | TGCAGCGTTGATTACAAGGACAGGGAGGGCTACACCTTC